These 32 T cell receptor beta chains came from one sample sequenced in a study of blood T cell repertoires in COVID-19. TCRdb's copy holds only in-frame clones and misses some; the assay was immunoSEQ multiplex PCR. This table holds hundreds of thousands of clones, more than 70% found once. Sequencing used peripheral blood. These receptors were collected from a woman between 70 and 85 years old with COVID-19, enrolled during active disease.

The chain employs TRBV6-5 and TRBJ2-7; the match to TRBD2 covers 11 bases. The CDR3 contains 15 residues. After removal of 6 bases from V and 4 bases from J, the junction contained 8 bases not matched to a gene. CDR1 is MNHEY, CDR2 SVGAGI, per germline. CDR3 amino acids: CASSPTSGVLYEQYF. CDR3 nucleotides: TGTGCCAGCAGCCCGACTAGCGGGGTCCTTTACGAGCAGTACTTC.

The chain couples TRBV3-1 (or the pseudogene TRBV3-2) to TRBJ1-2, with unresolved D. The CDR3 is 13 amino acids. Between the trimmed V and J ends, which lost 0 bases and 7 bases, there was a span of 9 bases. Germline CDR1 LGHDT, CDR2 YNNKEL (reference sequence). The CDR3: CASSQESGSGYTF. The CDR3, as DNA: TGTGCCAGCAGCCAAGAGTCTGGGAGTGGCTACACCTTC.

This rearrangement joins TRBV2 to TRBJ2-3, with D possibly TRBD1 on 5 matching bases. The germline CDR1 and CDR2 sequences are SNHLY and FYNNEI. V gave up 8 bases and J gave up 2 bases, with 11 bases separating them. CDR3 length: 13 amino acids. The CDR3 loop is CASARAFTDTQYF. The CDR3 bases are TGTGCCAGCGCCAGGGCCTTCACAGATACGCAGTATTTT. Full variable domain (rest looked up from reference TRBV2 and TRBJ2-3): EPEVTQTPSHQVTQMGQEVILRCVPISNHLYFYWYRQILGQKVEFLVSFYNNEISEKSEIFDDQFSVERPDGSNFTLKIRSTKLEDSAMYFCASARAFTDTQYFGPGTRLTVL.

The rearrangement links TRBV27 to TRBJ2-7; D ambiguous. This CDR3 contains 14 residues. CDR1 and CDR2 (germline): MNHEY, SMNVEV (reference sequence). Deletions cut 5 bases from V and 2 bases from J, with 13 bases between. DNA for the CDR3: TGTGCCAGCAGTAACCGGAACAGTCCCTACGAGCAGTACTTC. This translates into CASSNRNSPYEQYF.

The V call is TRBV19, the J call TRBJ2-2, with unresolved D. Germline assignment: CDR1 LNHDA and CDR2 SQIVND (reference sequence). This CDR3 has 11 amino acids. V shed 8 bases and J shed 2 bases, with 3 bases lying between them. DNA of the CDR3: TGTGCCAGTCGTAACACCGGGGAGCTGTTTTTT. It yields the protein CASRNTGELFF.

The J gene is TRBJ1-2, the V gene TRBV27, with D possibly TRBD1 on 6 matching bases. V lost 5 bases and J lost 7, with 17 bases in between. This CDR3 region has 14 residues. Looked up from germline, CDR1 is MNHEY and CDR2 is SMNVEV (reference sequence). The CDR3 coding sequence is TGTGCCAGCAGTCGACTCACAGGGAATGTTGGCTACACCTTC. Protein product: CASSRLTGNVGYTF.

This sequence joins TRBV7-2 and TRBJ2-3; a possible D gene is TRBD1 (7 bases). V lost 4 bases to trimming and J lost 4 bases, with 12 bases between them. Germline CDR1 and CDR2: SGHTA and FQGNSA. This CDR3 spans 14 amino acids. CDR3 coding DNA: TGTGCCAGCAGCTCCTCCAGGGGGGCAGATACGCAGTATTTT. Protein product: CASSSSRGADTQYF.

This chain links TRBV28 with TRBJ1-5, with a weak D call TRBD1 (5 bases). This CDR3 region has 15 residues. The V end was cut by 2 bases, the J end by 4 bases, with 12 bases between. The germline V gene encodes CDR1 MDHEN and CDR2 SYDVKM. Written as DNA, the CDR3 is TGTGCCAGCAGTTTAAATCTCGGGGGAAATCAGCCCCAGCATTTT. Translation gives CASSLNLGGNQPQHF.

The chain recombines TRBV6-6 with TRBJ2-2; 7 bases are a match to TRBD2. Trimming removed 5 bases from V and 0 bases from J; junction bases left unmatched: 6. Germline V gene lookup returns CDR1 MNHNY and CDR2 SVGAGI (reference sequence). This CDR3 region has 16 residues. CDR3 DNA sequence: TGTGCCAGCAGTAGATATAGCGGGTCGAACACCGGGGAGCTGTTTTTT. Protein: CASSRYSGSNTGELFF.

The sample holds one count of this clone. The rearrangement joins TRBV12-2 to TRBJ1-1; whether TRBD1, the table's D call, matches the DNA was not checked. TRBV12-2 is labeled a pseudogene. This CDR3 has 17 amino acids. The CDR3: CASRLAKGQGRTFEAFF. For the CDR3, the DNA is TGTGCAAGTCGCTTAGCAAAAGGACAGGGAAGGACCTTTGAAGCTTTCTTT.

The chain employs TRBV9 and TRBJ2-5, with D perhaps TRBD1 (7 bases). The CDR3 is 16 residues long. With 0 bases removed from V and 0 bases from J, the gap between germline ends came to 12 bases. CDR1 is SGDLS and CDR2 is YYNGEE in the germline V gene. Written as DNA, the CDR3 is TGTGCCAGCAGCGTAGAGGCAGGGGGGTACCAAGAGACCCAGTACTTC. Translated, it gives CASSVEAGGYQETQYF.

The CDR3 loop reads CASRNQGALNTEAFF. CDR3 in DNA: TGTGCCAGCCGAAACCAGGGGGCCCTGAACACTGAAGCTTTCTTT. The chain is built from TRBV7-2 and TRBJ1-1; 8 bases fit TRBD1. The CDR3 spans 15 residues. The V gene's germline CDR1 is SGHTA and CDR2 FQGNSA. Trimming cost V 8 bases and J 0 bases; bases outside gene matches: 8.

This clone was detected only once. For the CDR3, the DNA is TGTGCCAGCAGCGAACAATCAGGGGGCCGTCGGTATGGCTACACCTTC. This encodes CASSEQSGGRRYGYTF. This chain links TRBV5-6 with TRBJ1-2; 8 bases agree with TRBD1. The CDR3 spans 16 residues. Germline V gene data show CDR1 as SGHDT and CDR2 as YYEEEE. The junction had 13 bases not matched to a gene; V was cut back by 4 bases and J by 5 bases.

The sample holds a few counts of this clone. The V gene is TRBV29-1, the J gene TRBJ1-2; no clear D gene. This CDR3 has 14 residues. CDR1 is SQVTM, CDR2 ANQGSEA, per germline. Between the trimmed V and J ends, which lost 0 bases and 5 bases, there was a span of 13 bases. Here the CDR3 reads CSVEDGQRGYGYTF. CDR3 nucleotides: TGCAGCGTTGAAGATGGTCAACGCGGTTATGGCTACACCTTC.

Concerning this clone: The same CDR3 arises from other DNA sequences in this sample as well. The V and J genes are TRBV5-1 and TRBJ1-2; 7 positions match TRBD1. Trimming removed 0 bases from V and 1 base from J; junction bases left unmatched: 0. CDR1 and CDR2 from the germline V gene are SGHRS and YFSETQ. The CDR3 extends over 14 amino acids. In nucleotides, the CDR3 is TGCGCCAGCAGCTTGGGGGACAGTAACTATGGCTACACCTTC. This codes for CASSLGDSNYGYTF.

V is TRBV9 and J is TRBJ2-1, with TRBD2 matching over 8 bases. The V and J ends lost 0 bases and 5 bases, in that order; junction bases with no gene match: 4. CDR1 is SGDLS and CDR2 is YYNGEE in the germline V gene. The CDR3 runs to 15 residues. In DNA form, the CDR3 reads TGTGCCAGCAGCGTAGGCGGGGGGACCAACAATGAGCAGTTCTTC. Translated, it gives CASSVGGGTNNEQFF.

The chain carries TRBV15 and TRBJ1-1; possible D gene TRBD1, 5 bases. Germline-derived CDR1 and CDR2 are LNHNV and YYDKDF (reference sequence). Trimming removed 0 bases from V and 4 bases from J, with 9 bases in between. CDR3 length: 14 residues. The CDR3 region has the DNA TGTGCCACCAGCAGAGATCAGGGATCCACTGAAGCTTTCTTT. Protein: CATSRDQGSTEAFF.

The chain links TRBV7-3 to TRBJ2-2; 9 bases agree with TRBD1. Losses at the gene ends were 5 bases for V and 4 bases for J; bases not matched to a gene: 8. CDR1 is SGHTA, CDR2 FQGTGA, per germline. The CDR3 totals 16 residues. The CDR3 reads CASSTFSTGGTGELFF. CDR3 nucleotide sequence: TGTGCCAGCAGCACCTTCTCGACAGGGGGCACCGGGGAGCTGTTTTTT.

V is TRBV11-3 and J is TRBJ1-6; D unclear. The germline gives CDR1 SGHNT, CDR2 YENEEA. V lost 0 bases and J 0 bases, leaving 6 bases between the germline ends. The CDR3 extends over 16 amino acids. The CDR3 spells CASSLDGSSYNSPLHF. The CDR3 nucleotides are TGTGCCAGCAGCTTAGATGGTAGCTCCTATAATTCACCCCTCCACTTT.

This chain connects TRBV24-1 to TRBJ2-2; tentative D call: TRBD1 (5 bases). CDR3 size: 14 residues. The V gene lost 3 bases and the J gene lost 6 bases, with 10 bases spanning the gap. Germline values: CDR1 KGHDR, CDR2 SFDVKD. CDR3 residues: CATSDGRDAGELFF. The CDR3 nucleotides are TGTGCCACCAGTGATGGCAGGGATGCCGGGGAGCTGTTTTTT.

The rearrangement uses TRBV5-1 and TRBJ1-5; 7 positions match TRBD1. The V and J ends lost 0 bases and 3 bases, in that order; junction bases with no gene match: 3. From germline, CDR1 is SGHRS and CDR2 YFSETQ. The CDR3 has 15 residues. CDR3 bases: TGCGCCAGCAGCTTGGGGGACAGTCCCAATCAGCCCCAGCATTTT. As protein: CASSLGDSPNQPQHF.

This clone was recorded once. The chain combines TRBV28 with TRBJ1-2; tentatively, D is TRBD1 (5 bases). The CDR3 has 13 amino acids. V lost 2 bases and J lost 6, with 10 bases in between. The germline CDR1 and CDR2 sequences are MDHEN and SYDVKM. Here the CDR3 reads CASSLIRGHGYTF. DNA of the CDR3: TGTGCCAGCAGTTTAATAAGGGGCCATGGCTACACCTTC.

V and J are TRBV13 and TRBJ1-2, with D possibly matching TRBD1 (6 bases). This CDR3 spans 15 amino acids. The germline gives CDR1 PRHDT, CDR2 FYEKMQ (reference sequence). V gave up 6 bases and J gave up 0 bases, with 14 bases separating them. The CDR3 DNA is TGTGCCAGCAGTCCTTTCGGGGACACTAACTATGGCTACACCTTC. This codes for CASSPFGDTNYGYTF.

CDR3 sequence (DNA): TGTGCCAGCAGCTTAGGTGACAGGGGGAATGAGCAGTTCTTC. Translated: CASSLGDRGNEQFF. The genes are TRBV11-2 and TRBJ2-1; 9 positions match TRBD1. Germline CDR1 reads SGHAT; CDR2 reads FQNNGV. The trim removed 1 base at V and 7 bases at J, leaving 2 bases unmatched. CDR3 size: 14 residues.

The gene calls are TRBV7-9 and TRBJ1-2, with a possible D match to TRBD1 (6 bases). Trimming removed 3 bases at V and 0 bases at J, with 11 bases between. Germline V CDR1 and CDR2: SEHNR, FQNEAQ (reference sequence). CDR3 size: 15 residues. Here the CDR3 DNA reads TGTGCCAGCAGCTTCTGGACAGACGCTAACTATGGCTACACCTTC. Encoded protein: CASSFWTDANYGYTF.

This chain connects TRBV7-8 to TRBJ1-4; no definite D call. CDR1 is SGHVS, CDR2 FQNEAQ, per germline. This CDR3 comprises 14 residues. V was cut by 5 bases and J by 8 bases, with 15 bases left in between. In nucleotides, the CDR3 is TGTGCCAGCAGCCCCACACGGAGGGCGGAAAAACTGTTTTTT. It specifies CASSPTRRAEKLFF.

This sequence joins TRBV6-5 and TRBJ1-3; D remains ambiguous. The germline CDR1 and CDR2 sequences are MNHEY and SVGAGI. The CDR3 loop spans 16 amino acids. Trimming cost V 0 bases and J 0 bases, with 9 bases left between them. The CDR3 protein is CASSYSPLSSGNTIYF. The CDR3 nucleotides read TGTGCCAGCAGTTACTCGCCTCTGAGCTCTGGAAACACCATATATTTT.

This chain uses TRBV4-3 with TRBJ1-6; no reliable D call. Trimming shortened V by 3 bases and J by 7 bases, and 10 bases separated the two germline ends. This CDR3 comprises 14 residues. Germline V gene sequence: CDR1 LGHNA, CDR2 YSLEER. Written as DNA, the CDR3 is TGCGCCAGCAGCCAGATCTTTGCGAATTCACCCCTCCACTTT. Its translation: CASSQIFANSPLHF.

The V gene is TRBV5-1, the J gene TRBJ2-2, with TRBD2 matching 7 bases. The CDR3 is made up of 15 amino acids. V was pared by 0 bases and J by 7 bases, with 6 bases of the junction left unmatched. Germline CDR1 is SGHRS and CDR2 is YFSETQ. CDR3 region: CASSLESGEVGELFF. CDR3 coding DNA: TGCGCCAGCAGCTTGGAGAGCGGGGAGGTCGGGGAGCTGTTTTTT.

V and J are TRBV11-2 and TRBJ1-1; D is unresolved. Trimming cost V 2 bases and J 6 bases, with 16 bases left between them. Germline-derived CDR1 and CDR2 are SGHAT and FQNNGV. The CDR3 contains 15 residues. The CDR3 coding sequence is TGTGCCAGCAGCTTATGGTCCCTTTCGGTCGCTGAAGCTTTCTTT. Translation: CASSLWSLSVAEAFF.

The chain combines TRBV4-3 with TRBJ1-2; 7 positions agree with TRBD1. The CDR3 runs to 15 residues. Trimming cost V 1 base and J 5 bases; bases outside gene matches: 7. Germline CDR1 and CDR2: LGHNA and YSLEER. CDR3 sequence reads: CASSQGRGGVYGYTF. CDR3 sequence (DNA): TGCGCCAGCAGCCAAGGGAGAGGGGGCGTTTATGGCTACACCTTC.

The chain uses TRBV5-6 and TRBJ1-6; D gene uncertain. V dropped 3 bases and J dropped 7 bases, with 17 bases sitting between them. Germline lookup yields CDR1 SGHDT and CDR2 YYEEEE. CDR3 length: 16 residues. The CDR3 region has the DNA TGTGCCAGCAGCTGGGCGAATGGACTGCTGAATTCACCCCTCCACTTT. Translation: CASSWANGLLNSPLHF. The whole variable domain, remainder taken from reference TRBV5-6 and TRBJ1-6, is DAGVTQSPTHLIKTRGQQVTLRCSPKSGHDTVSWYQQALGQGPQFIFQYYEEEERQRGNFPDRFSGHQFPNYSSELNVNALLLGDSALYLCASSWANGLLNSPLHFGNGTRLTVT.